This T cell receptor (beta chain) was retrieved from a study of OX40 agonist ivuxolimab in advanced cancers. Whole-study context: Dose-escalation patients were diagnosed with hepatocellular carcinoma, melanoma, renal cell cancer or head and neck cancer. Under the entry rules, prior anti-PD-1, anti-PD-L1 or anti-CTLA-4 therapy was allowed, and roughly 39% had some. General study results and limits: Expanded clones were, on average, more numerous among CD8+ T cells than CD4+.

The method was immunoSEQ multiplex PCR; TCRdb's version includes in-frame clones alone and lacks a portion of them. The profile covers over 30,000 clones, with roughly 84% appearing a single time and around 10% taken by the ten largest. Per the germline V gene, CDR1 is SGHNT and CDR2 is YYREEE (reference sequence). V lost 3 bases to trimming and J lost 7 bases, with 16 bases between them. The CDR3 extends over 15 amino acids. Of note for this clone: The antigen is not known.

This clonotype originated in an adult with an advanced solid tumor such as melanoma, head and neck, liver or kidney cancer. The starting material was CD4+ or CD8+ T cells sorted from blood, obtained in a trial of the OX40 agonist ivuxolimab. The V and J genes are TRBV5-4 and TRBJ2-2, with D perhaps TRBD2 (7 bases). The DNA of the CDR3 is TGTGCCAGCAGCTCCCTTGGGGGGGCGAACGGGGAGCTGTTTTTT. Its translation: CASSSLGGANGELFF.